What follows is one TCR beta chain and its context. Its antigen is unknown. The cDNA had a unique molecular identifier and a template-switch universal primer site. TCRdb analysed the 5' RACE reads with MiXCR anew, one entry per CDR3 protein. This table has around 370,000 distinct CDR3 sequences, approximately 9.1% appearing once. Trimming cost V 5 bases and J 1 base; bases outside gene matches: 5. CDR3 length: 18 residues. This sample was taken from a study of identical twins. Study findings and constraints: Fewer insertions marked abundant cord blood beta clonotypes; young adult naive trended weakly, memory not at all.

Sequencing was carried out using naive T cells sorted from blood. The clonotype originates from a woman aged 45-65 years in good health. V is TRBV12-3 or TRBV12-4 and J is TRBJ2-2, with TRBD2 matching over 15 bases. Here the CDR3 reads CASSPRTSGRENTGELFF. In DNA form, the CDR3 reads TGTGCCAGCAGTCCCCGGACTAGCGGGAGGGAGAACACCGGGGAGCTGTTTTTT.